Following are 6 T cell receptor beta chains from one sample sequenced in a study of blood T cell repertoires in COVID-19. Profiling relied on immunoSEQ multiplex PCR, and the TCRdb table lists in-frame clones only, not all of them. The table has 320,000 or so clones, around nine tenths seen once. Source material: PBMCs or T cells enriched from blood (not recorded which). Receptor source: a man aged 30 to 45 who had recovered from COVID-19.

In DNA, the CDR3 is TGTGCCAGCAGCGTAGCCGCGGGGGGGGTCTATGGCTACACCTTC. Translating it yields CASSVAAGGVYGYTF. The chain couples TRBV9 to TRBJ1-2; possible D gene TRBD1, 5 bases. The CDR3 sequence is 15 residues long. The V and J ends lost 0 bases and 4 bases respectively, with 13 bases between them. From germline, CDR1 is SGDLS and CDR2 YYNGEE.

The J gene is TRBJ2-1, the V gene TRBV3-1 (or the pseudogene TRBV3-2); D not resolved. The V end lost 4 bases, the J end lost 10 bases, and 11 bases lay between the germline ends. Looked up from germline, CDR1 is LGHDT and CDR2 is YNNKEL (reference sequence). The CDR3 has 12 residues. The chain's CDR3 is CASSRLANEQFF. As DNA, the CDR3 is TGTGCCAGCAGCCGTTTAGCCAACGAGCAGTTCTTC.

This chain links TRBV6-8 with TRBJ2-7; tentative D call: TRBD2 (5 bases). From germline, CDR1 is MNHGY and CDR2 SAAAGT. V gave up 8 bases and J gave up 3 bases, with 14 bases separating them. CDR3 length equals 13 residues. The CDR3 coding sequence is TGTGCCAGCCCGCTCCAAGAGGGCTACGAGCAGTACTTC. As protein: CASPLQEGYEQYF.

The V gene is TRBV3-1 (or the pseudogene TRBV3-2), the J gene TRBJ1-3; D ambiguous. V gave up 0 bases and J gave up 0 bases, with 6 bases separating them. The CDR3 length is 15 residues. Germline V gene sequence: CDR1 LGHDT, CDR2 YNNKEL (reference sequence). The DNA for the CDR3 is TGTGCCAGCAGCCAAGACGCAGACTCTGGAAACACCATATATTTT. It yields the protein CASSQDADSGNTIYF.

This CDR3 is CASSQALAGGRGDTQYF. The CDR3, as DNA: TGTGCCAGCAGCCAAGCACTAGCGGGGGGGCGGGGAGATACGCAGTATTTT. The chain has TRBV4-2 and TRBJ2-3; TRBD2 matches 13 bases. Per germline, CDR1 LGHNA and CDR2 YNFKEQ. V shed 1 base, J shed 5 bases, and the junction held 6 bases outside the gene matches. The CDR3 consists of 17 residues.

The V gene is TRBV29-1, the J gene TRBJ1-2; TRBD1 might be the D (5 bases). CDR3 size: 16 residues. The V end was cut by 0 bases, the J end by 4 bases, with 18 bases between. Germline CDR1 reads SQVTM; CDR2 reads ANQGSEA. The CDR3 nucleotides read TGCAGCGTTGAAGATCAGGAGGGGCGGAAACTCTATGGCTACACCTTC. This translates into CSVEDQEGRKLYGYTF.